The following is a T cell receptor beta chain sequence with its context. Germline V gives CDR1 SGHRS, CDR2 YFSETQ. V lost 5 bases to trimming and J lost 4 bases; unmatched junction nucleotides: 11. This CDR3 region has 16 residues. Each CDR3 protein gets one entry after TCRdb re-called the reads with MiXCR. Seen here are about 260,000 distinct CDR3 sequences, about an eighth observed once, and the top ten hold roughly 8.9%. The data originate from a study of T cell repertoires in cytomegalovirus infection. The wider study: Indicated by public TCR beta signatures were CMV infection and matching HLA type.

Sequences were obtained from PBMCs. The chain couples TRBV5-1 to TRBJ1-1, with 10 bases aligning to TRBD1. The receptor was isolated from a human donor in good health (CMV status not recorded). Some clones in this sample may be carry-over from other donors' samples. This CDR3 reads CASRQKTGGPSTEAFF. DNA for the CDR3: TGCGCCAGCAGACAGAAGACAGGGGGCCCAAGCACTGAAGCTTTCTTT.